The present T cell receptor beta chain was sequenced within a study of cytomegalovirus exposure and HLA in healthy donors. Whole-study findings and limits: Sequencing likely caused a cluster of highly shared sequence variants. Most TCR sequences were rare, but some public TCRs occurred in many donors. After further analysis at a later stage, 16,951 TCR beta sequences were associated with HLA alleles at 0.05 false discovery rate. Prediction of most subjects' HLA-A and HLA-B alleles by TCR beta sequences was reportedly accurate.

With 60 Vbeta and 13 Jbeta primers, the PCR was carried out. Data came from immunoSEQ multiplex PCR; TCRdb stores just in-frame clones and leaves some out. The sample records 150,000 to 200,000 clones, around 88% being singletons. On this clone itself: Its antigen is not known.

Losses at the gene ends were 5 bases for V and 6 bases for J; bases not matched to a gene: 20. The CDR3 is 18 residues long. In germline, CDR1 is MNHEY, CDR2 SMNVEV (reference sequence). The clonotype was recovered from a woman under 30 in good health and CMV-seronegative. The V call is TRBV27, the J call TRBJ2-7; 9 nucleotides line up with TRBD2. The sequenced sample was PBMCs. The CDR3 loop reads CASSPLTQWAGGPPEQYF. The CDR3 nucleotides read TGTGCCAGCAGTCCCTTAACTCAATGGGCGGGAGGGCCTCCCGAGCAGTACTTC.